Presented here are 17 T cell receptor beta chains from one specimen sequenced in a study of control samples from healthy donors and cancer patients. Libraries were prepared by immunoSEQ multiplex PCR; TCRdb keeps only in-frame clonotypes and omits some of them. The table lists around 170,000 clones, 85% to 90% of them singletons, with roughly 5.3% in the top ten. The specimen sequenced was blood. These TCRs come from a woman in her 30s in good health.

The rearrangement uses TRBV6-5 and TRBJ1-2, with a possible D match to TRBD1 (6 bases). The germline gives CDR1 MNHEY, CDR2 SVGAGI. This CDR3 spans 15 amino acids. Trimming pared 2 bases from V and 8 bases from J, leaving 18 bases between. CDR3 bases: TGTGCCAGCAGTTACAGGGTGGGGGGCCAGGGAGGCTACACCTTC. It specifies CASSYRVGGQGGYTF.

This chain uses TRBV6-5 with TRBJ1-2, with 7 positions matching TRBD1. V shed 5 bases, J shed 8 bases, and the junction held 8 bases outside the gene matches. Germline CDR1 and CDR2: MNHEY and SVGAGI. CDR3 length: 13 amino acids. CDR3: CASSPDRVSGYTF. CDR3 nucleotide sequence: TGTGCCAGCAGTCCTGACAGGGTTTCGGGCTACACCTTC.

Comments on this clone: Other DNA sequences in the same sample also yield this CDR3. The V gene is TRBV3-1 (or the pseudogene TRBV3-2), the J gene TRBJ2-2; D not resolved. Trimming pared 4 bases from V and 5 bases from J, leaving 8 bases between. Germline V lookup: CDR1 LGHDT, CDR2 YNNKEL (reference sequence). This CDR3 has 13 residues. CDR3: CASSLGNTGELFF. The CDR3 DNA is TGTGCCAGCAGCCTTGGAAATACCGGGGAGCTGTTTTTT.

The chain is built from TRBV19 and TRBJ1-1, with 7 positions matching TRBD1. The V segment lost 4 bases and the J segment 2 bases; nucleotides outside the gene matches: 4. Germline V gene sequence: CDR1 LNHDA, CDR2 SQIVND (reference sequence). The CDR3 runs to 14 residues. The CDR3 nucleotides are TGTGCCAGTAGTAAGGCAGGGGGTAACACTGAAGCTTTCTTT. Protein: CASSKAGGNTEAFF. Variable domain in full (rest from reference TRBV19 and TRBJ1-1): DGGITQSPKYLFRKEGQNVTLSCEQNLNHDAMYWYRQDPGQGLRLIYYSQIVNDFQKGDIAEGYSVSREKKESFPLTVTSAQKNPTAFYLCASSKAGGNTEAFFGQGTRLTVV.

The V gene is TRBV13, the J gene TRBJ2-7; 10 bases align to TRBD1. The CDR3 is 15 residues long. The V gene end was trimmed by 4 bases and the J gene end by 5 bases; junction bases not matched to a gene: 8. Germline CDR1 PRHDT, CDR2 FYEKMQ (reference sequence). The CDR3 spells CASSSKGTGADEQYF. In nucleotides, the CDR3 is TGTGCCAGCAGCTCTAAAGGGACAGGGGCGGACGAGCAGTACTTC.

CDR3 residues: CASSVHGSNYGYTF. Here the CDR3 DNA reads TGTGCCAGTTCAGTCCATGGCAGCAACTATGGCTACACCTTC. The V gene is TRBV19, the J gene TRBJ1-2; D unclear. Deletions cut 8 bases from V and 2 bases from J, with 15 bases between. The germline gives CDR1 LNHDA, CDR2 SQIVND (reference sequence). The CDR3 runs to 14 residues. Together with reference TRBV19 and TRBJ1-2, the CDR3 gives the full variable domain: DGGITQSPKYLFRKEGQNVTLSCEQNLNHDAMYWYRQDPGQGLRLIYYSQIVNDFQKGDIAEGYSVSREKKESFPLTVTSAQKNPTAFYLCASSVHGSNYGYTFGSGTRLTVV.

The rearrangement uses TRBV29-1 and TRBJ2-4, with 7 positions matching TRBD1. The V and J ends lost 6 bases and 13 bases, in that order; junction bases with no gene match: 6. The germline V gene has CDR1 SQVTM and CDR2 ANQGSEA. CDR3 length equals 10 residues. The CDR3 nucleotides read TGCAGCGTCATCCGGGACAGCCAGTACTTC. Protein product: CSVIRDSQYF.

The gene calls are TRBV30 and TRBJ2-4, with D possibly being TRBD2 (5 bases). The V and J ends lost 2 bases and 0 bases respectively, with 26 bases between them. Looked up from germline, CDR1 is GTSNPN and CDR2 is SVGIG (reference sequence). The CDR3 is 20 amino acids. The CDR3 protein is CAWSSRTPGPRLIAKNIQYF. In DNA, the CDR3 is TGTGCCTGGAGTTCCCGGACTCCGGGCCCGAGGCTTATAGCCAAAAACATTCAGTACTTC.

This chain uses TRBV10-3 with TRBJ2-7; 9 bases match TRBD1. Germline V CDR1 and CDR2: ENHRY, SYGVKD. V was clipped by 10 bases and J by 4 bases; unmatched bases: 5. CDR3 length: 12 residues. The CDR3 sequence: CASRDREYEQYF. In DNA form, the CDR3 reads TGTGCCAGCCGGGACAGGGAGTACGAGCAGTACTTC.

This chain connects TRBV10-3 to TRBJ2-1, with 9 bases lining up with TRBD1. V shed 9 bases and J 0 bases; nucleotides not matched to a gene: 9. This CDR3 comprises 16 residues. CDR1 and CDR2 from the germline V gene are ENHRY and SYGVKD. This CDR3 reads CAISRRDRASYNEQFF. The CDR3, as DNA: TGTGCCATAAGTCGCCGGGACAGGGCCTCCTACAATGAGCAGTTCTTC.

V usage is TRBV5-6 and J usage is TRBJ2-2, with D perhaps given as TRBD1 or TRBD2 (5 bases each). V lost 6 bases, J lost 3 bases, and 15 bases lay in between. This CDR3 contains 15 residues. Germline V gene sequence: CDR1 SGHDT, CDR2 YYEEEE. The CDR3 here is CASKFGAGDTGELFF. The CDR3 DNA is TGTGCCAGCAAATTCGGGGCTGGAGACACCGGGGAGCTGTTTTTT.

The V call is TRBV24-1, the J call TRBJ1-5; D possibly corresponds to TRBD1 (6 bases). This CDR3 region has 15 residues. With 5 bases removed from V and 0 bases from J, the gap between germline ends came to 10 bases. Germline assignment: CDR1 KGHDR and CDR2 SFDVKD. The CDR3 reads CATSVSGDSNQPQHF. In nucleotides, the CDR3 is TGTGCCACCAGTGTGTCAGGGGATAGCAATCAGCCCCAGCATTTT.

A few counts support this clone. V is TRBV29-1 and J is TRBJ1-5, with 10 positions matching TRBD1. Losses at the gene ends were 6 bases for V and 5 bases for J; bases not matched to a gene: 7. This CDR3 is 14 amino acids long. Germline assignment: CDR1 SQVTM and CDR2 ANQGSEA. Written as DNA, the CDR3 is TGCAGCGTGGCGGCAGGGACAGGGGATCAGCCCCAGCATTTT. It translates to CSVAAGTGDQPQHF.

The V gene is TRBV4-1, the J gene TRBJ1-2; a possible D gene is TRBD1 (6 bases). Trimming cost V 4 bases and J 3 bases, with 9 bases left between them. This CDR3 is built from 13 residues. CDR1 and CDR2 from the germline V gene are MGHRA and YSYEKL. The CDR3 is CASSPDSHYGYTF. DNA for the CDR3: TGCGCCAGCAGCCCGGACAGCCACTATGGCTACACCTTC.

CDR3 in DNA: TGTGCCAGCAGCTCCCAAGGGGTAGTCCTCGAGCAGTACTTC. Protein product: CASSSQGVVLEQYF. The J gene is TRBJ2-7, the V gene TRBV7-2, with D perhaps TRBD1 (5 bases). CDR3 size: 14 residues. V was cut by 4 bases and J by 6 bases, with 16 bases left in between. CDR1 and CDR2 (germline): SGHTA, FQGNSA.

This chain links TRBV12-3 or TRBV12-4 with TRBJ1-4; D gene unclear. V was pared by 6 bases and J by 7 bases, with 12 bases between. There are 13 residues in the CDR3. The CDR3 DNA is TGTGCCAGCAGCCCCGACACGAGTGAAAAACTGTTTTTT. Protein product: CASSPDTSEKLFF.

This chain connects TRBV5-4 to TRBJ2-2; 9 bases match TRBD2. The CDR3 is made up of 19 amino acids. Germline loops: CDR1 SGHNT, CDR2 YYREEE (reference sequence). Losses at the gene ends were 4 bases for V and 5 bases for J; bases not matched to a gene: 18. The CDR3 region has the DNA TGTGCCAGCAGCCCCCAGGGGAGGCGGGAGGGCCTTTGGACCGGGGAGCTGTTTTTT. This gives the protein CASSPQGRREGLWTGELFF.